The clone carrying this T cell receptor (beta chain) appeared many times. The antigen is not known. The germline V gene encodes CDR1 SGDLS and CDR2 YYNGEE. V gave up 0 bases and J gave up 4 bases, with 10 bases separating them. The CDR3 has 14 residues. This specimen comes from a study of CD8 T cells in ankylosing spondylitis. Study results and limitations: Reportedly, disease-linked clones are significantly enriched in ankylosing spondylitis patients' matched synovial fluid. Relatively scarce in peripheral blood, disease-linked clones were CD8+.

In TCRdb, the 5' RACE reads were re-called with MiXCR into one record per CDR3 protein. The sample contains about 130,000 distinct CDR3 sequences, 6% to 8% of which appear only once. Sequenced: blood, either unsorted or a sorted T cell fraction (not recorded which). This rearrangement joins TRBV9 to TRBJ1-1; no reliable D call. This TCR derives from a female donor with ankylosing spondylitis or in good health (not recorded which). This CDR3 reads CASSVATGVTEAFF. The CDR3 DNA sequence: TGTGCCAGCAGCGTAGCCACTGGGGTCACTGAAGCTTTCTTT.